These 23 T cell receptor beta chains came from one sample sequenced in a study of blood T cell repertoires in COVID-19. Sequencing was performed with immunoSEQ multiplex PCR; in TCRdb, only in-frame clones are kept and a portion is missing. The sample records some 14,000 clones, about 85% being singletons. The sample consisted of peripheral blood. These receptors all stem from a man between 60 and 75 years old with acute or convalescent COVID-19.

V usage is TRBV7-8 and J usage is TRBJ2-2, with 10 bases lining up with TRBD1. V was clipped by 2 bases and J by 5 bases; unmatched bases: 5. The CDR3 sequence is 16 residues long. CDR1 and CDR2 from the germline V gene are SGHVS and FQNEAQ. The CDR3 sequence is CASSLRQGALTGELFF. CDR3 DNA sequence: TGTGCCAGCAGCTTACGACAGGGGGCCTTAACCGGGGAGCTGTTTTTT.

The chain joins TRBV11-2 to TRBJ2-5; 7 nucleotides align to TRBD1. The CDR3 extends over 12 amino acids. From germline, CDR1 is SGHAT and CDR2 FQNNGV. Trimming cost V 4 bases and J 5 bases; bases outside gene matches: 1. CDR3 DNA: TGTGCCAGCAGCTCAGGGGGTGAGACCCAGTACTTC. As protein: CASSSGGETQYF.

The chain joins TRBV2 to TRBJ2-2; D may be TRBD1 (6 bases). V lost 4 bases and J lost 4, with 10 bases in between. CDR1 and CDR2 (germline): SNHLY, FYNNEI. This CDR3 comprises 14 residues. Here the CDR3 reads CASSGQDGTGELFF. The CDR3 DNA reads as TGTGCCAGCAGTGGACAGGATGGCACCGGGGAGCTGTTTTTT.

The chain has TRBV5-1 and TRBJ1-4; TRBD1 aligns across 9 bases. Germline-derived CDR1 and CDR2 are SGHRS and YFSETQ. The junction had 5 bases not matched to a gene; V was cut back by 3 bases and J by 5 bases. This CDR3 spans 15 amino acids. CDR3 nucleotide sequence: TGCGCCAGCAGCTCAGAAGGACAGGGGAATGAAAAACTGTTTTTT. This translates into CASSSEGQGNEKLFF.

This sequence joins TRBV11-2 and TRBJ2-7, with TRBD1 matching 10 bases. Germline V CDR1 and CDR2: SGHAT, FQNNGV. After removal of 6 bases from V and 7 bases from J, the junction contained 12 bases not matched to a gene. The CDR3 sequence is 15 residues long. Here the CDR3 DNA reads TGTGCCAGCAGACCTCCGACAGGGGGCTTTTCTGAGCAGTACTTC. It translates to CASRPPTGGFSEQYF.

The chain combines TRBV6-6 with TRBJ2-2; D is possibly TRBD1 (5 bases). The V end lost 2 bases, the J end lost 3 bases, and 13 bases lay between the germline ends. Germline CDR1 MNHNY, CDR2 SVGAGI (reference sequence). The CDR3 consists of 16 residues. DNA of the CDR3: TGTGCCAGCAGTTACGCCCTAGGGGCGGACACCGGGGAGCTGTTTTTT. Translation: CASSYALGADTGELFF.

This clone was picked up one time. The rearrangement uses TRBV7-9 and TRBJ2-7, with 7 bases aligning to TRBD2. Germline V gene data show CDR1 as SEHNR and CDR2 as FQNEAQ (reference sequence). Trimming at V came to 6 bases and at J to 7 bases, leaving 12 bases not matched to a gene. The CDR3 loop spans 14 amino acids. This chain's CDR3 is CASSSERDSREQYF. CDR3 sequence (DNA): TGTGCCAGCAGTTCCGAGCGGGACTCCAGAGAGCAGTACTTC.

V is TRBV4-2 and J is TRBJ2-1, with D uncertain. The ends were cut back, 4 bases at V and 2 bases at J, with 6 bases in the middle. This CDR3 is built from 13 residues. Germline lookup yields CDR1 LGHNA and CDR2 YNFKEQ. The CDR3 sequence is CASSPTPYNEQFF. The DNA for the CDR3 is TGTGCCAGCAGCCCGACACCCTACAATGAGCAGTTCTTC.

V and J are TRBV24-1 and TRBJ2-2; TRBD1 might be the D (5 bases). Germline V gene data show CDR1 as KGHDR and CDR2 as SFDVKD. The CDR3 loop spans 16 amino acids. The V and J ends lost 0 bases and 0 bases respectively, with 7 bases between them. CDR3 residues: CATSDLTGSNTGELFF. The CDR3 nucleotides are TGTGCCACCAGTGATTTGACAGGTTCGAACACCGGGGAGCTGTTTTTT.

V gene TRBV2 combines with J gene TRBJ2-2, with 11 bases that match TRBD1. Germline-derived CDR1 and CDR2 are SNHLY and FYNNEI. J lost 5 bases, V lost 6 bases, and 2 bases had no gene match. This CDR3 has 14 residues. The CDR3 coding sequence is TGTGCCAGCAGGGGGACAGGGGGAACCGGGGAGCTGTTTTTT. Translating gives CASRGTGGTGELFF.

This clone has only a few counts. The chain combines TRBV24-1 with TRBJ2-1; the D gene is possibly TRBD1 (7 bases). Germline V gives CDR1 KGHDR, CDR2 SFDVKD. There are 20 residues in the CDR3. The V gene lost 1 base and the J gene lost 2 bases, with 23 bases spanning the gap. The CDR3 nucleotides are TGTGCCACCAGTGATTTCAGATGGGACTCTCTAAGGGGGCCCTACAATGAGCAGTTCTTC. Protein sequence: CATSDFRWDSLRGPYNEQFF.

J is TRBJ2-1 and V is TRBV7-2; 10 nucleotides agree with TRBD2. CDR1 SGHTA and CDR2 FQGNSA come from the germline V gene. With V trimmed by 2 bases and J by 2 bases, 3 bases remained unmatched. This CDR3 region has 16 residues. The CDR3 nucleotides read TGTGCCAGCAGCTTAATGACTAGCGGGCCCTACAATGAGCAGTTCTTC. This gives the protein CASSLMTSGPYNEQFF.

The chain joins TRBV5-8 to TRBJ2-1; the D gene is possibly TRBD1 (5 bases). The CDR3 length is 15 residues. Germline V gene data show CDR1 as SGHTS and CDR2 as YDEGEE. Deletions cut 10 bases from V and 1 base from J, with 18 bases between. The CDR3 sequence: CAGEITGASYNEQFF. Written as DNA, the CDR3 is TGTGCCGGCGAGATCACAGGTGCTTCCTACAATGAGCAGTTCTTC.

The chain employs TRBV10-3 and TRBJ1-3, with a weak D call TRBD1 (6 bases). The V end was cut by 2 bases, the J end by 2 bases, with 10 bases between. The CDR3 sequence is 15 residues long. Germline V gene lookup returns CDR1 ENHRY and CDR2 SYGVKD. CDR3 amino acids: CAISEGRGTGNTIYF. CDR3 DNA sequence: TGTGCCATCAGTGAGGGCAGGGGTACTGGAAACACCATATATTTT.

The chain joins TRBV19 to TRBJ1-6, with 9 nucleotides matching TRBD1. Losses at the gene ends were 3 bases for V and 5 bases for J; bases not matched to a gene: 8. Germline CDR1 and CDR2: LNHDA and SQIVND (reference sequence). The CDR3 is made up of 17 amino acids. The CDR3 DNA reads as TGTGCCAGTAGTATCCGGGACAGGGTACGGGATAATTCACCCCTCCACTTT. The encoded protein is CASSIRDRVRDNSPLHF.

The rearrangement uses TRBV27 and TRBJ2-7; the D gene is possibly TRBD1 (5 bases). This CDR3 region has 14 residues. Germline V gene lookup returns CDR1 MNHEY and CDR2 SMNVEV (reference sequence). The V end lost 3 bases, the J end lost 1 base, and 10 bases lay between the germline ends. CDR3 amino acids: CASSLGQESYEQYF. The CDR3 DNA sequence: TGTGCCAGCAGTTTGGGGCAGGAGTCCTACGAGCAGTACTTC.

The chain employs TRBV6-5 and TRBJ2-1; 7 bases are a match to TRBD2. CDR1 MNHEY and CDR2 SVGAGI come from the germline V gene. J lost 8 bases, V lost 5 bases, and 6 bases had no gene match. This CDR3 contains 13 residues. CDR3 amino acids: CASSSGVGHEQFF. Here the CDR3 DNA reads TGTGCCAGCAGTAGCGGGGTCGGGCATGAGCAGTTCTTC.

The chain carries TRBV13 and TRBJ2-3, with TRBD1 as a possible D gene (6 bases). Germline lookup yields CDR1 PRHDT and CDR2 FYEKMQ (reference sequence). Between the trimmed V and J ends, which lost 5 bases and 2 bases, there was a span of 17 bases. The CDR3 sequence is 16 residues long. CDR3 loop: CASSDYRDPFTDTQYF. The CDR3 DNA follows: TGTGCCAGCAGCGATTACAGGGACCCTTTCACAGATACGCAGTATTTT.

In regard to this clone: This probably arose from a read error, given a far larger clone one base away. The genes are TRBV5-1 and TRBJ2-1; TRBD1 is a possible D gene (6 bases). CDR1 is SGHRS and CDR2 is YFSETQ in the germline V gene. The CDR3 length is 13 residues. The CDR3 DNA sequence: TGCGCCTGCAGCTTGGACAGTCTTCGTGAGCAGTTCTTC. Amino acids: CACSLDSLREQFF.

The rearrangement uses TRBV5-4 and TRBJ1-1; TRBD1 might be the D (6 bases). Deletions cut 2 bases from V and 1 base from J, with 9 bases between. The CDR3 is made up of 14 amino acids. Germline CDR1 and CDR2: SGHNT and YYREEE (reference sequence). In nucleotides, the CDR3 is TGTGCCAGCAGCTTCACGACAGGGAACACTGAAGCTTTCTTT. As protein: CASSFTTGNTEAFF.

The chain couples TRBV10-2 to TRBJ1-4; 7 bases agree with TRBD1. The germline V gene encodes CDR1 WSHSY and CDR2 SAAADI. V lost 5 bases to trimming and J lost 5 bases; unmatched junction nucleotides: 8. The CDR3 spans 15 residues. The CDR3 bases are TGCGCCAGCAGTACCGGGACAGCTAAAAATGAAAAACTGTTTTTT. Translated, it gives CASSTGTAKNEKLFF.

The chain carries TRBV5-4 and TRBJ2-1; TRBD1 agrees at 7 bases. This CDR3 spans 14 amino acids. The V gene's germline CDR1 is SGHNT and CDR2 YYREEE (reference sequence). The V gene end was trimmed by 1 base and the J gene end by 9 bases; junction bases not matched to a gene: 7. The CDR3 sequence is CASSLNQGDREQFF. The CDR3 DNA reads as TGTGCCAGCAGCTTGAACCAGGGGGATCGTGAGCAGTTCTTC.

The J gene is TRBJ2-5, the V gene TRBV28; 9 nucleotides match TRBD2. V dropped 7 bases and J dropped 5; count of bases not matched to a gene: 14. This CDR3 is 16 amino acids long. Germline V gives CDR1 MDHEN, CDR2 SYDVKM. CDR3 sequence: CASTPDSGSSRETQYF. CDR3 nucleotides: TGTGCCAGCACCCCGGATAGCGGGAGTTCTAGGGAGACCCAGTACTTC.